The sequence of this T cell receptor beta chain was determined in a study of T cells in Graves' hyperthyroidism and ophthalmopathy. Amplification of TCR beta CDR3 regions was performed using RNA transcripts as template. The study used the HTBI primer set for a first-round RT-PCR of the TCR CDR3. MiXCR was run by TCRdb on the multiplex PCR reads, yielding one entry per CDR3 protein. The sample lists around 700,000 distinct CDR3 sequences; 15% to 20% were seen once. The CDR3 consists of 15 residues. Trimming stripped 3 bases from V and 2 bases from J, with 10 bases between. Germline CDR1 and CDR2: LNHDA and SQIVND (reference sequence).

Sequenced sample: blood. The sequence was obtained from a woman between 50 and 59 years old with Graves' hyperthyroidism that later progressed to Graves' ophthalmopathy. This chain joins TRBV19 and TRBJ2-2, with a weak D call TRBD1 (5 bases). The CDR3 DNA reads TGTGCCAGTAGTATCCAGGGTCGAAACACCGGGGAGCTGTTTTTT. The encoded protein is CASSIQGRNTGELFF.